A single sample is the source of the 9 T cell receptor beta chains below, sequenced in a study of OX40 agonist ivuxolimab in advanced cancers. Assay: immunoSEQ multiplex PCR; the TCRdb copy retains only in-frame clones and omits some. The sample contains 65,000 to 90,000 clones, 92% of which appear only once. This material consisted of CD4+ or CD8+ T cells sorted from blood, taken in a trial of the OX40 agonist ivuxolimab. These receptors were collected from an adult with an advanced solid tumor such as melanoma, head and neck, liver or kidney cancer.

V gene TRBV5-3 combines with J gene TRBJ1-6; D might be TRBD1 (5 bases). Being an ORF, TRBV5-3 has a function that is uncertain. V was shortened by 0 bases and J by 9 bases, with 13 bases between the two germline ends. There are 15 residues in the CDR3. Here the CDR3 DNA reads TGTGCCAGAAGCTTGGGAGGGGCTGTCAGTTCACCCCTCCACTTT. Protein product: CARSLGGAVSSPLHF.

The chain employs TRBV25-1 and TRBJ2-1, with 7 bases fitting TRBD2. The CDR3 is 14 amino acids. V trimming: 1 base; J trimming: 10 bases; junction bases outside the gene matches: 7. Germline V gene data show CDR1 as MGHDK and CDR2 as SYGVNS. CDR3 sequence reads: CASSESRQLAEQFF. The CDR3 DNA sequence: TGTGCCAGCAGTGAATCCCGCCAACTAGCGGAGCAGTTCTTC. Using reference TRBV25-1 and TRBJ2-1 for the parts outside the CDR3, the full variable domain is EADIYQTPRYLVIGTGKKITLECSQTMGHDKMYWYQQDPGMELHLIHYSYGVNSTEKGDLSSESTVSRIRTEHFPLTLESARPSHTSQYLCASSESRQLAEQFFGPGTRLTVL.

The V and J genes are TRBV6-1 and TRBJ1-2, with D unresolved. Germline V gene sequence: CDR1 MNHNS, CDR2 SASEGT. The V end lost 0 bases, the J end lost 2 bases, and 10 bases lay between the germline ends. The CDR3 covers 15 residues. CDR3 sequence reads: CASSEAVHSNYGYTF. The CDR3 DNA reads as TGTGCCAGCAGTGAAGCGGTTCACAGCAACTATGGCTACACCTTC.

The chain employs TRBV18 and TRBJ1-1, with 9 nucleotides matching TRBD1. This CDR3 has 16 residues. Trimming removed 0 bases from V and 5 bases from J; junction bases left unmatched: 7. The germline gives CDR1 KGHSH, CDR2 LQKENI. CDR3 loop: CASSPPEKGQGTEAFF. The CDR3 DNA reads as TGTGCCAGCTCACCACCGGAGAAAGGACAGGGGACTGAAGCTTTCTTT.

CDR3 protein: CASTPMGASRPEAFF. Written as DNA, the CDR3 is TGTGCCAGTACCCCCATGGGCGCATCAAGGCCTGAAGCTTTCTTT. The rearrangement joins TRBV19 to TRBJ1-1; D not resolved. The CDR3 runs 15 residues. Germline CDR1 is LNHDA and CDR2 is SQIVND (reference sequence). V dropped 7 bases and J dropped 6 bases, with 21 bases sitting between them.

The CDR3 DNA is TGTGCCAGCAGCCAAGCCCCTGAGGGGGCCGCCCATGAGCAGTTCTTC. The encoded protein is CASSQAPEGAAHEQFF. This chain links TRBV4-2 with TRBJ2-1; 7 positions agree with TRBD1. V dropped 1 base and J dropped 8; count of bases not matched to a gene: 11. Germline V gives CDR1 LGHNA, CDR2 YNFKEQ. The CDR3 runs 16 residues.

The chain links TRBV5-8 to TRBJ2-3; D perhaps matches TRBD1 (6 bases). Trimming shortened V by 3 bases and J by 2 bases, and 16 bases separated the two germline ends. The CDR3 extends over 16 amino acids. Looked up from germline, CDR1 is SGHTS and CDR2 is YDEGEE. CDR3 loop: CASSSGQSLNTDTQYF. CDR3 nucleotides: TGTGCCAGCAGCTCAGGACAGAGCCTCAACACAGATACGCAGTATTTT.

About this clone itself: At one boundary the junction diverges from the germline segment, which might be a read error. Other DNA sequences in the sample encode the same CDR3. The chain couples TRBV7-7 to TRBJ2-7; 7 bases are shared with TRBD1. The CDR3 length is 13 residues. Germline lookup yields CDR1 SSHAT and CDR2 FNYEAQ (reference sequence). CDR3 DNA sequence: TGTGCTAGCAGCTTAGGGGGCCCCTACGAGCAGTACTTC. It codes for CASSLGGPYEQYF.

The chain carries TRBV5-6 and TRBJ2-5, with D uncertain. The length of the CDR3 is 12 residues. Germline CDR1 reads SGHDT; CDR2 reads YYEEEE. The V end was cut by 5 bases, the J end by 3 bases, with 8 bases between. The CDR3 here is CASSIGKETQYF. DNA of the CDR3: TGTGCCAGCAGTATTGGAAAAGAGACCCAGTACTTC.